The clone carrying this TCR beta chain came up a few times. Its specificity is unknown. The record originates from a study of identical twins. A template switching step contributed a universal primer site, while unique molecular identifiers were present in the cDNA. Each CDR3 protein gets one entry after TCRdb re-called the 5' RACE reads with MiXCR. This table has around 490,000 distinct CDR3 sequences, roughly 15% appearing once. Study-level points and caveats: A lower insertion count was a feature of abundant cord blood beta clonotypes, with no such feature in memory repertoires. Monozygotic twins shared more out-of-frame TCR alpha than recombination models predicted.

V was trimmed by 4 bases and J by 6 bases, leaving 16 bases between them. This CDR3 comprises 15 residues. Germline loops: CDR1 SGHRS, CDR2 YFSETQ. This sample was shared with a second study, whose subject was yellow fever vaccine responses in identical twins.

Sequencing was carried out using CD4+ T cells sorted from blood. The source of this sequence is a woman between 18 and 30 years old in good health. The chain combines TRBV5-1 with TRBJ2-2, with D maybe TRBD1 (5 bases). The CDR3 spells CASSDFQGGPGELFF. Written as DNA, the CDR3 is TGCGCCAGCAGCGACTTCCAGGGCGGTCCCGGGGAGCTGTTTTTT. The variable domain in full, completed from reference TRBV5-1 and TRBJ2-2, reads KAGVTQTPRYLIKTRGQQVTLSCSPISGHRSVSWYQQTPGQGLQFLFEYFSETQRNKGNFPGRFSGRQFSNSRSEMNVSTLELGDSALYLCASSDFQGGPGELFFGEGSRLTVL.